The clone carrying this T cell receptor beta chain was seen repeatedly, ten times or more. The sample originates from a study of T cells in Graves' hyperthyroidism and ophthalmopathy. J was trimmed by 5 bases and V by 6 bases; bases with no gene match: 9. CDR1 and CDR2 (germline): DFQATT, SNEGSKA (reference sequence). CDR3 length: 14 amino acids. RNA transcripts served as the template for amplifying TCR beta CDR3 regions. First-round RT-PCR of the TCR CDR3 relied on the HTBI primer set. A single record per CDR3 protein comes from TCRdb applying MiXCR to the multiplex PCR reads. The sample consists of under 400,000 distinct CDR3 sequences, 20% to 25% of them appearing once.

V usage is TRBV20-1 and J usage is TRBJ2-5; 10 bases agree with TRBD2. Sample: blood. The clonotype was recovered from a woman aged 50 to 60 with Graves' hyperthyroidism. The DNA of the CDR3 is TGCAGTGCGCCGCTAGCGGGAGCGTCGGAGACCCAGTACTTC. Its translation is CSAPLAGASETQYF.